This T cell receptor (beta chain) was sequenced for a study of cytomegalovirus exposure and HLA in healthy donors. Study in general: The 650 to 850 first-cohort repertoires and the 130 or so validation repertoires shared the same platform, a later analysis reported.

Worth noting for this clone: The antigen is unknown.

Method: immunoSEQ multiplex PCR; TCRdb's copy keeps in-frame clones and lacks some. Found here are under 150,000 clones, about 87% of them singletons; the top ten hold 1.5% to 2%. The donors were members of the validation cohort comprising some 120 subjects, separate from the approximately 700-subject first cohort. Study conclusions and caveats: Among TCR beta chains, those listed as cytomegalovirus-associated numbered over 150.

Sequencing was performed on PBMCs. This clonotype originated in a woman aged 18-30 years in good health and CMV-seronegative.

CDR3 bases: TGTGCCAGCAGCTTTGGTGACAGGCTAACTGAAGCTTTCTTT. It translates to CASSFGDRLTEAFF. This sequence joins TRBV13 and TRBJ1-1, with D perhaps matching TRBD1 (6 bases). The CDR3 contains 14 residues. CDR1 is PRHDT and CDR2 is FYEKMQ in the germline V gene (reference sequence). Trimming took off 3 bases at V and 5 bases at J, with 13 bases between the two ends.